The next 32 T cell receptor beta chains were all read from a single sample in a study of blood T cell repertoires in COVID-19. Measured with immunoSEQ multiplex PCR; TCRdb has only the in-frame clones, and not every one. This sample yields a few hundred thousand clones, of which 75% to 90% are seen a single time; 0.85% to 0.95% belongs to the top ten. Material: peripheral blood. The receptor source for this set is a woman in her 40s who had recovered from COVID-19.

This sequence joins TRBV7-8 and TRBJ1-4; 7 bases fit TRBD1. With 1 base clipped from V and 4 bases from J, the junction kept 6 bases outside the gene matches. The CDR3 runs 16 residues. Germline V gene lookup returns CDR1 SGHVS and CDR2 FQNEAQ. The CDR3 here is CASSLVRAGGNEKLFF. Written as DNA, the CDR3 is TGTGCCAGCAGCTTAGTTCGGGCAGGGGGTAATGAAAAACTGTTTTTT.

The V gene is TRBV27, the J gene TRBJ1-1; D gene ambiguous. Trimming shortened V by 6 bases and J by 4 bases, and 12 bases separated the two germline ends. This CDR3 contains 13 residues. Germline CDR1 MNHEY, CDR2 SMNVEV (reference sequence). The CDR3 DNA sequence: TGTGCCAGCAGACAGACCCGGCGCACTGAAGCTTTCTTT. This gives the protein CASRQTRRTEAFF.

This chain uses TRBV16 with TRBJ1-3, with TRBD1 as a possible D gene (5 bases). Looked up from germline, CDR1 is KGHSY and CDR2 is FQNENV. The germline V and J ends were trimmed by 8 bases and 0 bases, with 14 bases remaining between them. CDR3 length: 15 residues. The chain's CDR3 is CASGTQVISGNTIYF. The CDR3 DNA reads TGTGCCAGCGGAACACAGGTTATCTCTGGAAACACCATATATTTT.

This sequence joins TRBV5-1 and TRBJ2-3, with D tentatively TRBD1 (6 bases). The CDR3 contains 14 residues. V was clipped by 5 bases and J by 0 bases, with 10 bases between them. The germline CDR1 and CDR2 sequences are SGHRS and YFSETQ. CDR3 nucleotide sequence: TGCGCCAGCAGTAACAGGGCTAGCACAGATACGCAGTATTTT. This encodes CASSNRASTDTQYF.

The chain couples TRBV28 to TRBJ2-7; D is uncertain. Per the germline V gene, CDR1 is MDHEN and CDR2 is SYDVKM. The V gene lost 6 bases and the J gene lost 6 bases, with 24 bases spanning the gap. This CDR3 spans 16 amino acids. The CDR3 DNA follows: TGTGCCAGCAGAGGTGACTGGCCGGATATTCCAGCCGAGCAGTACTTC. It translates to CASRGDWPDIPAEQYF.

The chain couples TRBV18 to TRBJ2-1; 8 bases fit TRBD2. Trimming took 6 bases from V and 6 from J; bases not matched to a gene: 10. Germline V CDR1 and CDR2: KGHSH, LQKENI. CDR3 length equals 15 residues. CDR3 nucleotide sequence: TGTGCCAGCTCCCCTCGGGTAGCGGGAAGCAATGAGCAGTTCTTC. Translated: CASSPRVAGSNEQFF.

V gene TRBV12-2 combines with J gene TRBJ2-7; whether TRBD1, the table's D call, matches the DNA was not checked. TRBV12-2 is recorded as a pseudogene. This CDR3 is built from 16 residues. CDR3 region: CASRLLPRDRGHEQYF. CDR3 in DNA: TGTGCAAGTCGCTTACTCCCCCGGGACAGGGGCCACGAGCAGTACTTC.

The chain recombines TRBV5-6 with TRBJ2-1, with D unclear. Trimming removed 7 bases at V and 4 bases at J, with 15 bases between. This CDR3 is built from 14 residues. Germline CDR1 reads SGHDT; CDR2 reads YYEEEE. The CDR3 here is CASDVSGRYNEQFF. For the CDR3, the DNA is TGTGCCAGCGACGTTTCGGGTCGTTACAATGAGCAGTTCTTC.

The chain carries TRBV29-1 and TRBJ1-1, with unresolved D. The CDR3 runs 14 residues. Germline loops: CDR1 SQVTM, CDR2 ANQGSEA. The V gene lost 4 bases and the J gene lost 0 bases, with 12 bases spanning the gap. CDR3 bases: TGCAGCGTTGCGGAGCAAGAACTGAACACTGAAGCTTTCTTT. Amino acids: CSVAEQELNTEAFF.

The chain employs TRBV6-1 and TRBJ2-7, with D possibly matching TRBD1 (5 bases). The germline V gene encodes CDR1 MNHNS and CDR2 SASEGT. V gave up 2 bases and J gave up 2 bases, with 25 bases separating them. The CDR3 consists of 19 residues. CDR3 in amino acids: CASSERAGYSTILAYEQYF. As DNA, the CDR3 is TGTGCCAGCAGTGAAAGAGCAGGGTACTCTACTATCTTAGCCTACGAGCAGTACTTC.

This chain connects TRBV6-2 or TRBV6-3 to TRBJ1-6, with a weak D call TRBD1 (5 bases). Germline CDR1 MNHEY, CDR2 SVGEGT. V gave up 3 bases and J gave up 5 bases, with 14 bases separating them. The CDR3 runs to 16 residues. The CDR3 region is CASSYFPGLDNSPLHF. The CDR3 DNA follows: TGTGCCAGCAGTTATTTTCCGGGACTTGATAATTCACCCCTCCACTTT.

CDR3 protein: CASGISGVNQPQHF. The CDR3 nucleotides read TGTGCCAGTGGGATTTCAGGGGTTAATCAGCCCCAGCATTTT. The rearrangement joins TRBV19 to TRBJ1-5; D might be TRBD1 (6 bases). The V and J ends lost 8 bases and 4 bases respectively, with 15 bases between them. Germline CDR1 and CDR2: LNHDA and SQIVND (reference sequence). The CDR3 totals 14 residues.

V gene TRBV7-3 combines with J gene TRBJ2-1; 10 bases match TRBD2. This CDR3 is 15 amino acids long. V trimming: 1 base; J trimming: 5 bases; junction bases outside the gene matches: 2. CDR1 is SGHTA, CDR2 FQGTGA, per germline. The CDR3 reads CASSLRTSGDNEQFF. The CDR3 DNA reads TGTGCCAGCAGCTTAAGGACTAGCGGAGACAATGAGCAGTTCTTC.

The chain has TRBV19 and TRBJ2-7; the match to TRBD1 covers 8 bases. V was pared by 8 bases and J by 3 bases, with 3 bases of the junction left unmatched. This CDR3 is built from 12 residues. Germline lookup yields CDR1 LNHDA and CDR2 SQIVND (reference sequence). CDR3 residues: CASGQGLYEQYF. The CDR3 nucleotides are TGTGCCAGTGGACAGGGTCTCTACGAGCAGTACTTC.

This clone was recorded once. The rearrangement links TRBV9 to TRBJ1-3, with 7 bases that match TRBD1. The germline V gene encodes CDR1 SGDLS and CDR2 YYNGEE. CDR3 length equals 15 residues. V gave up 4 bases and J gave up 0 bases; unmatched junction bases: 4. The CDR3 bases are TGTGCCAGCAGCCCTGGGGACAGCTCTGGAAACACCATATATTTT. The encoded protein is CASSPGDSSGNTIYF.

The rearrangement uses TRBV1 and TRBJ2-7; TRBD2 is taken as the D call from the table, unchecked against the DNA. TRBV1 is classified as a pseudogene. The CDR3 contains 16 residues. The CDR3 bases are TGCACCAGCAGCCAAGATAGAGGCGGGACCCACTACGAGCAGTACTTC. It encodes CTSSQDRGGTHYEQYF.

The chain carries TRBV2 and TRBJ2-5; 7 positions agree with TRBD2. The V gene's germline CDR1 is SNHLY and CDR2 FYNNEI. The CDR3 has 15 amino acids. V trimming: 6 bases; J trimming: 7 bases; junction bases outside the gene matches: 14. Here the CDR3 DNA reads TGTGCCAGCAGCCCTATTTGGCTAGCGGTGGGGACCCAGTACTTC. This translates into CASSPIWLAVGTQYF. Supplemented by reference TRBV2 and TRBJ2-5, the full variable domain reads EPEVTQTPSHQVTQMGQEVILRCVPISNHLYFYWYRQILGQKVEFLVSFYNNEISEKSEIFDDQFSVERPDGSNFTLKIRSTKLEDSAMYFCASSPIWLAVGTQYFGPGTRLLVL.

V gene TRBV5-6 combines with J gene TRBJ2-7; TRBD2 matches 11 bases. This CDR3 comprises 17 residues. From germline, CDR1 is SGHDT and CDR2 YYEEEE. Trimming at V came to 4 bases and at J to 6 bases, leaving 15 bases not matched to a gene. The CDR3 region is CASSPGGRLAGGSEQYF. The CDR3 bases are TGTGCCAGCAGCCCAGGGGGTCGGCTAGCGGGAGGTAGCGAGCAGTACTTC.

The chain couples TRBV10-1 to TRBJ2-1, with TRBD2 identical over 8 bases. The CDR3 runs to 16 residues. CDR1 is WNHNN and CDR2 is SYGVQD in the germline V gene (reference sequence). After removal of 4 bases from V and 1 base from J, the junction contained 6 bases not matched to a gene. The CDR3 DNA sequence: TGCGCCAGCAGTGGAAAGAGCGGGAGTTCCTACAATGAGCAGTTCTTC. This sequence encodes CASSGKSGSSYNEQFF.

The V and J genes are TRBV6-5 and TRBJ1-5, with D tentatively TRBD1 (5 bases). Deletions cut 6 bases from V and 0 bases from J, with 12 bases between. The CDR3 is made up of 15 amino acids. In germline, CDR1 is MNHEY, CDR2 SVGAGI. The chain's CDR3 is CASSLDSLSNQPQHF. CDR3 nucleotides: TGTGCCAGCAGCCTAGACAGCCTTAGCAATCAGCCCCAGCATTTT.

This clone has a handful of counts. CDR3 nucleotide sequence: TGTGCCAGTAGTCGGGGTGCGGCTAATGAAAAACTGTTTTTT. This translates into CASSRGAANEKLFF. The chain couples TRBV19 to TRBJ1-4; no reliable D call. The germline V gene encodes CDR1 LNHDA and CDR2 SQIVND (reference sequence). The CDR3 loop spans 14 amino acids. Trimming removed 5 bases from V and 3 bases from J, with 10 bases in between.

This rearrangement joins TRBV7-2 to TRBJ2-1; 7 nucleotides match TRBD1. CDR3 length: 17 residues. V shed 1 base, J shed 0 bases, and the junction held 6 bases outside the gene matches. Germline V CDR1 and CDR2: SGHTA, FQGNSA. The CDR3 nucleotides read TGTGCCAGCAGCTTAGGGGCAGGGGGTAGCTCCTACAATGAGCAGTTCTTC. It translates to CASSLGAGGSSYNEQFF. The variable domain in full, completed from reference TRBV7-2 and TRBJ2-1, reads GAGVSQSPSNKVTEKGKDVELRCDPISGHTALYWYRQSLGQGLEFLIYFQGNSAPDKSGLPSDRFSAERTGGSVSTLTIQRTQQEDSAVYLCASSLGAGGSSYNEQFFGPGTRLTVL.

V gene TRBV5-1 combines with J gene TRBJ2-3, with unresolved D. In germline, CDR1 is SGHRS, CDR2 YFSETQ. The CDR3 covers 16 residues. V lost 0 bases and J lost 2, with 13 bases in between. The CDR3 loop is CASSLAAATDTDTQYF. CDR3 coding DNA: TGCGCCAGCAGCTTGGCCGCAGCAACAGACACAGATACGCAGTATTTT.

This clone was picked up one time. This chain joins TRBV29-1 and TRBJ2-7, with TRBD1 matching 7 bases. The CDR3 has 12 residues. In germline, CDR1 is SQVTM, CDR2 ANQGSEA. V gave up 6 bases and J gave up 2 bases; unmatched junction bases: 4. CDR3 in amino acids: CSVNRGPYEQYF. The CDR3 nucleotides read TGCAGCGTCAACAGGGGACCCTACGAGCAGTACTTC.

This rearrangement joins TRBV28 to TRBJ1-5; D call uncertain. CDR3 size: 11 residues. V lost 6 bases and J lost 6, with 6 bases in between. CDR1 and CDR2 (germline): MDHEN, SYDVKM. The CDR3 DNA follows: TGTGCCAGCAGGGCTGGTCAGCCCCAGCATTTT. Amino acid sequence: CASRAGQPQHF.

The J gene is TRBJ2-1, the V gene TRBV19, with a possible D match to TRBD2 (5 bases). This CDR3 is 13 amino acids long. Trimming stripped 8 bases from V and 2 bases from J, with 10 bases between. The germline gives CDR1 LNHDA, CDR2 SQIVND (reference sequence). CDR3 DNA sequence: TGTGCCAGTGGGGAGTCCGCCTACAATGAGCAGTTCTTC. The encoded protein is CASGESAYNEQFF.

The V and J genes are TRBV9 and TRBJ1-6; TRBD1 agrees at 8 bases. CDR3 length: 16 residues. Germline-derived CDR1 and CDR2 are SGDLS and YYNGEE. Trimming cost V 0 bases and J 5 bases; bases outside gene matches: 4. CDR3: CASSVGQGANNSPLHF. DNA of the CDR3: TGTGCCAGCAGCGTAGGTCAGGGGGCCAATAATTCACCCCTCCACTTT.

V and J are TRBV24-1 and TRBJ2-5, with 9 nucleotides matching TRBD1. Trimming removed 4 bases from V and 4 bases from J; junction bases left unmatched: 9. This CDR3 comprises 16 residues. The germline gives CDR1 KGHDR, CDR2 SFDVKD. CDR3 nucleotide sequence: TGTGCCACCAGTGAGACCCCGGACAGGGGTTTAGAGACCCAGTACTTC. Protein sequence: CATSETPDRGLETQYF.

This clone showed up just once. The chain carries TRBV2 and TRBJ2-1; a weak D match, TRBD2 (6 bases). CDR3 length: 15 amino acids. The germline V and J ends were trimmed by 2 bases and 8 bases, with 16 bases remaining between them. The germline gives CDR1 SNHLY, CDR2 FYNNEI. DNA of the CDR3: TGTGCCAGCAGTGAAAGGGCAGGAGGGGTCTATGAGCAGTTCTTC. Amino acids: CASSERAGGVYEQFF.

The J gene is TRBJ2-5, the V gene TRBV29-1; 7 positions agree with TRBD2. The germline gives CDR1 SQVTM, CDR2 ANQGSEA. J gave up 2 bases and V 8 bases, and 5 bases lay outside the gene matches. The CDR3 is made up of 12 amino acids. CDR3 loop: CSSVGGQETQYF. As DNA, the CDR3 is TGCAGCTCGGTGGGGGGGCAAGAGACCCAGTACTTC. The entire variable domain, with the rest obtained from reference TRBV29-1 and TRBJ2-5, is as follows: SAVISQKPSRDICQRGTSLTIQCQVDSQVTMMFWYRQQPGQSLTLIATANQGSEATYESGFVIDKFPISRPNLTFSTLTVSNMSPEDSSIYLCSSVGGQETQYFGPGTRLLVL.

The rearrangement joins TRBV19 to TRBJ1-1; D unresolved. The CDR3 length is 14 residues. Germline-derived CDR1 and CDR2 are LNHDA and SQIVND (reference sequence). The V gene lost 3 bases and the J gene lost 1 base, with 9 bases spanning the gap. The CDR3 nucleotides read TGTGCCAGTAGTATCTTTTCCGGGAACACTGAAGCTTTCTTT. This encodes CASSIFSGNTEAFF.

The genes are TRBV2 and TRBJ2-5, with 9 bases matching TRBD1. The V gene end was trimmed by 6 bases and the J gene end by 5 bases; junction bases not matched to a gene: 7. There are 14 residues in the CDR3. From germline, CDR1 is SNHLY and CDR2 FYNNEI. The CDR3 region is CASRGTGSAETQYF. The CDR3 coding sequence is TGTGCCAGCAGGGGGACAGGGTCGGCGGAGACCCAGTACTTC.